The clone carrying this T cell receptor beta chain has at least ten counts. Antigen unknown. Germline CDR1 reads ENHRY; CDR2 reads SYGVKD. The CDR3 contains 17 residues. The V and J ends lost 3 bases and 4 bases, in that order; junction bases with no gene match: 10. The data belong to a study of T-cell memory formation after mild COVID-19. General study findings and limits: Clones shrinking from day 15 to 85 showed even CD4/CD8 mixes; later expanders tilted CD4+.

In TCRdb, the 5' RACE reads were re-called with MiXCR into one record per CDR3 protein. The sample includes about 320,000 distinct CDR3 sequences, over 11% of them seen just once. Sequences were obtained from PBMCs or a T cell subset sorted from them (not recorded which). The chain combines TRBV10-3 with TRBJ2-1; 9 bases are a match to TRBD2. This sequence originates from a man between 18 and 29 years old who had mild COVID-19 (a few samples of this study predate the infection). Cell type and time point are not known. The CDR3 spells CAISDSRSGGQYNEQFF. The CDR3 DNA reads TGTGCCATCAGTGACTCTCGTAGCGGGGGCCAATACAATGAGCAGTTCTTC.